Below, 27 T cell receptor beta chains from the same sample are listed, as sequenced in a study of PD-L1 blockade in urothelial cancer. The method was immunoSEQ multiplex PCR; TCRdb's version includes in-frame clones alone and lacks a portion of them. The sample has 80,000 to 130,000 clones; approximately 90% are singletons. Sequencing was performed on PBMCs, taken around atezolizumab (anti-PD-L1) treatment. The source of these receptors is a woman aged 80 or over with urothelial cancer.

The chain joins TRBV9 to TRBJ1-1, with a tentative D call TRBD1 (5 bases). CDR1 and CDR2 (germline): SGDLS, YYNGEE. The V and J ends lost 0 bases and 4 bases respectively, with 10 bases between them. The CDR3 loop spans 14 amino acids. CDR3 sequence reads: CASSVVSGGTEAFF. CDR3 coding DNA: TGTGCCAGCAGCGTAGTGTCGGGGGGCACTGAAGCTTTCTTT.

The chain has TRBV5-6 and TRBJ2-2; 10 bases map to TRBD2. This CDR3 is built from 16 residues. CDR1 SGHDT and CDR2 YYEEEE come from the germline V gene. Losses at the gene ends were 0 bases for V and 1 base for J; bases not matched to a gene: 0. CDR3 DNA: TGTGCCAGCAGCTTGGGACTAGCGGGGAACACCGGGGAGCTGTTTTTT. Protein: CASSLGLAGNTGELFF. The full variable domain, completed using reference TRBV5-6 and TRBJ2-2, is DAGVTQSPTHLIKTRGQQVTLRCSPKSGHDTVSWYQQALGQGPQFIFQYYEEEERQRGNFPDRFSGHQFPNYSSELNVNALLLGDSALYLCASSLGLAGNTGELFFGEGSRLTVL.

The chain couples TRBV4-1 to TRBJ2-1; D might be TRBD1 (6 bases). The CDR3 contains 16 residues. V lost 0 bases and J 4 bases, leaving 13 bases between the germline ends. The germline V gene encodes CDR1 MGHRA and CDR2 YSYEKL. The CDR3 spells CASSQDVGAGYNEQFF. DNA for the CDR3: TGCGCCAGCAGCCAAGACGTGGGGGCCGGATACAATGAGCAGTTCTTC.

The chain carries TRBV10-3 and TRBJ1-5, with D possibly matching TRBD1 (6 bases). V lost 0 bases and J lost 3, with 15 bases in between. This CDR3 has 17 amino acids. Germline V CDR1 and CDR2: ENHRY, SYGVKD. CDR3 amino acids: CAISESRGPSINQPQHF. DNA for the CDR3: TGTGCCATCAGTGAGTCCAGGGGTCCCAGCATCAATCAGCCCCAGCATTTT.

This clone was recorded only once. The CDR3 DNA sequence: TGTGCCAGCAGCTCTCCCGGGACAGGGTTTGGGTTCGGCTACACCTTC. Translation gives CASSSPGTGFGFGYTF. The rearrangement joins TRBV7-8 to TRBJ1-2; 9 bases align to TRBD1. J was trimmed by 8 bases and V by 4 bases; bases with no gene match: 14. The CDR3 has 16 residues. The V gene's germline CDR1 is SGHVS and CDR2 FQNEAQ. The variable domain in full, completed from reference TRBV7-8 and TRBJ1-2, reads GAGVSQSPRYKVAKRGQDVALRCDPISGHVSLFWYQQALGQGPEFLTYFQNEAQLDKSGLPSDRFFAERPEGSVSTLKIQRTQQEDSAVYLCASSSPGTGFGFGYTFGSGTRLTVV.

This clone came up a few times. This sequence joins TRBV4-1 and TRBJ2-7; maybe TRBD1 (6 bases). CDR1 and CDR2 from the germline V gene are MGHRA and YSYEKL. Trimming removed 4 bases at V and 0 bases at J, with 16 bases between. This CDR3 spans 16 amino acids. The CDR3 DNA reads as TGCGCCAGCAGCCCCCTTTTGGGCAGGGGCTCCTACGAGCAGTACTTC. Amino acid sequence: CASSPLLGRGSYEQYF.

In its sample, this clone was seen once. The CDR3 is CASNRDRESYGYTF. CDR3 DNA: TGTGCCAGCAATCGGGACAGGGAATCCTATGGCTACACCTTC. This chain connects TRBV6-6 to TRBJ1-2; 9 positions match TRBD1. Germline CDR1 MNHNY, CDR2 SVGAGI (reference sequence). V lost 7 bases to trimming and J lost 4 bases; unmatched junction nucleotides: 7. The CDR3 extends over 14 amino acids.

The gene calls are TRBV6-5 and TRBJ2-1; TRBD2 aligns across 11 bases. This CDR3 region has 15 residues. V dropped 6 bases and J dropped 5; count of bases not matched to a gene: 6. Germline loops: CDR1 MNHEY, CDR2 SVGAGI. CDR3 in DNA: TGTGCCAGCAGGGAACTAGCGGGAGAGAACAATGAGCAGTTCTTC. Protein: CASRELAGENNEQFF.

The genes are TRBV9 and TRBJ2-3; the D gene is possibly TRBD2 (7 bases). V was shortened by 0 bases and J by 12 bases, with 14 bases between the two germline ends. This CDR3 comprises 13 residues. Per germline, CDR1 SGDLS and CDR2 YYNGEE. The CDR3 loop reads CASSVGGLAAQYF. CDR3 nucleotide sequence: TGTGCCAGCAGCGTAGGGGGGCTAGCGGCCCAGTATTTT.

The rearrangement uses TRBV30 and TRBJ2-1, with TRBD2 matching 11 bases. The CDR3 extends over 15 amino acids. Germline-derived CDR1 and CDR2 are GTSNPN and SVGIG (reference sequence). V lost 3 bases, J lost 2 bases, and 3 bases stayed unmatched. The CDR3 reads CAWRELAGAYNEQFF. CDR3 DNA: TGTGCCTGGAGAGAACTAGCGGGAGCCTACAATGAGCAGTTCTTC.

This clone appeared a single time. The CDR3 protein is CASSVAEGPYNEQFF. The CDR3 DNA sequence: TGTGCCAGCAGCGTAGCAGAGGGCCCCTACAATGAGCAGTTCTTC. The chain employs TRBV9 and TRBJ2-1; a weak D match, TRBD2 (5 bases). The germline V and J ends were trimmed by 0 bases and 2 bases, with 9 bases remaining between them. This CDR3 has 15 amino acids. Germline V gives CDR1 SGDLS, CDR2 YYNGEE.

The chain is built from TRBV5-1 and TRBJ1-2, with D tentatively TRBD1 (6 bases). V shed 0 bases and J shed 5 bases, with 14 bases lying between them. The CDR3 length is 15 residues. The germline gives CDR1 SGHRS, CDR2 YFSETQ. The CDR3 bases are TGCGCCAGCAGCTTGGACGGGCAGGGGCAATATGGCTACACCTTC. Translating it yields CASSLDGQGQYGYTF. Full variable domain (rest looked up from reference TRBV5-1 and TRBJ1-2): KAGVTQTPRYLIKTRGQQVTLSCSPISGHRSVSWYQQTPGQGLQFLFEYFSETQRNKGNFPGRFSGRQFSNSRSEMNVSTLELGDSALYLCASSLDGQGQYGYTFGSGTRLTVV.

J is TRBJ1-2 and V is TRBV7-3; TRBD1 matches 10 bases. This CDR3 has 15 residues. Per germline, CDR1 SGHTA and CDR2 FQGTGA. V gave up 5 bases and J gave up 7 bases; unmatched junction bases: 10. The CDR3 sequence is CASSPTPGQGFGYTF. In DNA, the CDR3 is TGTGCCAGCAGCCCAACCCCGGGACAGGGGTTTGGCTACACCTTC.

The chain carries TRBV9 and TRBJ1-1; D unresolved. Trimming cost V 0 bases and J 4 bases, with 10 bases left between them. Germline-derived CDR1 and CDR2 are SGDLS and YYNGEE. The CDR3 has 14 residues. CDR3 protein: CASSVGGGGTEAFF. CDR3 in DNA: TGTGCCAGCAGCGTAGGGGGAGGTGGCACTGAAGCTTTCTTT.

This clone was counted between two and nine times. CDR3 sequence reads: CAIPEGSEGYTF. The CDR3 region has the DNA TGTGCCATCCCCGAGGGTTCGGAAGGCTACACCTTC. V is TRBV10-3 and J is TRBJ1-2; the D is unclear. The CDR3 spans 12 residues. Germline-derived CDR1 and CDR2 are ENHRY and SYGVKD. V gave up 8 bases and J gave up 8 bases, with 15 bases separating them.

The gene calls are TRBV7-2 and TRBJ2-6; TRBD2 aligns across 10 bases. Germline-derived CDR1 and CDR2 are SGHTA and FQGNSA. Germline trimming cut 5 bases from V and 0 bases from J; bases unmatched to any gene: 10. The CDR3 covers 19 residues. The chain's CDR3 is CASSAPASGSFSGANVLTF. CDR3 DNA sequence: TGTGCCAGCAGCGCACCCGCTAGCGGGAGTTTCTCTGGGGCCAACGTCCTGACTTTC.

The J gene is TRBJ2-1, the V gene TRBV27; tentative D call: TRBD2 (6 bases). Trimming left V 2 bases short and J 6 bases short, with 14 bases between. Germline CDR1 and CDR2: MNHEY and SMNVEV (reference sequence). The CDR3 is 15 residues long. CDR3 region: CASSLDAGRGNEQFF. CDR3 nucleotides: TGTGCCAGCAGTTTAGATGCGGGAAGGGGCAATGAGCAGTTCTTC.

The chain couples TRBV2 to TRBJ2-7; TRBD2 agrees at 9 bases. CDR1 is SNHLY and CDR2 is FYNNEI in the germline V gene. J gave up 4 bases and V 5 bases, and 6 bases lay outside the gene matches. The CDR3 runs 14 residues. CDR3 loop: CASSLKTSGYEQYF. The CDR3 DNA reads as TGTGCCAGCAGTCTAAAGACTAGCGGATACGAGCAGTACTTC.

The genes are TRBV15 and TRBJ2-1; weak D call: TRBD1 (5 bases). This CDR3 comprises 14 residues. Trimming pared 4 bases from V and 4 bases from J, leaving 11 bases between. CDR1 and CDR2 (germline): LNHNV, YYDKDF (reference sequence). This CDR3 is CATSISRVYNEQFF. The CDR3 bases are TGTGCCACCAGCATAAGCAGGGTTTACAATGAGCAGTTCTTC.

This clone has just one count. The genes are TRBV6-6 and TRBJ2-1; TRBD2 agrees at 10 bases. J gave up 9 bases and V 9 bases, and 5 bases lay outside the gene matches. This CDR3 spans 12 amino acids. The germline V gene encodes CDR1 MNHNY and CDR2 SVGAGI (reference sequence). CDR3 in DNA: TGTGCCAGTACCGGGACTAGCGTTGAGCAGTTCTTC. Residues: CASTGTSVEQFF.

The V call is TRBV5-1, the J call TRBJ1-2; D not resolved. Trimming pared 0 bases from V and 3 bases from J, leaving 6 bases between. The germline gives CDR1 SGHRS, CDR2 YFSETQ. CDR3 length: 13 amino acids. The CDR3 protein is CASSLERDYGYTF. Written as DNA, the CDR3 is TGCGCCAGCAGCTTGGAGAGGGACTATGGCTACACCTTC. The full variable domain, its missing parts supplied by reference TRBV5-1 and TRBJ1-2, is KAGVTQTPRYLIKTRGQQVTLSCSPISGHRSVSWYQQTPGQGLQFLFEYFSETQRNKGNFPGRFSGRQFSNSRSEMNVSTLELGDSALYLCASSLERDYGYTFGSGTRLTVV.

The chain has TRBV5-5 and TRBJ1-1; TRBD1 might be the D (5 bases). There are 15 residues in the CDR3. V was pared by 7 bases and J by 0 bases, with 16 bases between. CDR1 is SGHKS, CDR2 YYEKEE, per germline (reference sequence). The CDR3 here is CASEFGGAMNTEAFF. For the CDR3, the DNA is TGTGCCAGCGAATTCGGCGGGGCGATGAACACTGAAGCTTTCTTT.

The CDR3 is CASSEAHWANTEAFF. The CDR3 DNA is TGTGCCAGCAGTGAAGCACATTGGGCGAACACTGAAGCTTTCTTT. J is TRBJ1-1 and V is TRBV6-1; D is unclear. The V end was cut by 0 bases, the J end by 1 base, with 9 bases between. The CDR3 spans 15 residues. Germline V gene data show CDR1 as MNHNS and CDR2 as SASEGT.

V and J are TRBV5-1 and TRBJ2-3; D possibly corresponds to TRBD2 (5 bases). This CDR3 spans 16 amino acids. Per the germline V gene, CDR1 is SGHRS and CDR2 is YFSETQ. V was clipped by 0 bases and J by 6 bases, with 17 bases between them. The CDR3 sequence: CASSLDGDRVTDTQYF. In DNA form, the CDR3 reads TGCGCCAGCAGCTTGGACGGGGATAGGGTTACGGATACGCAGTATTTT.

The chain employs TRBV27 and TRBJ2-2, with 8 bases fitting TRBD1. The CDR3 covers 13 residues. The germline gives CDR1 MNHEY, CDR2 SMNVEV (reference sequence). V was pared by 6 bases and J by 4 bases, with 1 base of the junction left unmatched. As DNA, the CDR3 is TGTGCCAGCAGGCAGGGGGCCACCGGGGAGCTGTTTTTT. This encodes CASRQGATGELFF.

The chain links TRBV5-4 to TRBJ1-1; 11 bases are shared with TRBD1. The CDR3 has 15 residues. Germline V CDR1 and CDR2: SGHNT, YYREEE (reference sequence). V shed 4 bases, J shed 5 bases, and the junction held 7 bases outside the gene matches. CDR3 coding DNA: TGTGCCAGCAGCCATGGACAGGGGGCACAGACTGAAGCTTTCTTT. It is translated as CASSHGQGAQTEAFF.

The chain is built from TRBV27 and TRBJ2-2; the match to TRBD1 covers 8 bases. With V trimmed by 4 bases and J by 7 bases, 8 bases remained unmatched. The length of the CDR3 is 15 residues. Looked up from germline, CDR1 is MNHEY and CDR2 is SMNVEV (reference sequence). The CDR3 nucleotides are TGTGCCAGCAGTTCGCAGGGGGCGCGGGGCGGGGAGCTGTTTTTT. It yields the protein CASSSQGARGGELFF.